These T cell receptor beta chains were read from a single sample in a study of blood T cells in healthy people across ages. MiXCR, run by TCRdb on the 5' RACE reads, gives a single entry per CDR3 protein. The table shows 590,000 or so distinct CDR3 sequences, with about 30% occurring only once. The sample consisted of blood. These TCRs come from a woman older than 75 in good health. Each CDR3 is given with its conserved first and last residue.

>13|TRBV6-5|TRBJ1-2
CAGSPDRSYGYTF
>13|TRBV12-3/TRBV12-4|TRBJ1-2
CASREGGAFGYTF
>14|TRBV7-3|TRBJ2-7
CASSSTGTGNEQYF
>12|TRBV4-2|TRBJ1-4
CASSQVPGLLFF
>15|TRBV7-2|TRBJ2-7
CASSRTSGQGYEQYF
>13|TRBV7-2|TRBJ2-7
CASSHRVAYEQYF
>17|TRBV5-1|TRBJ2-5
CASSPGLAGGPAATQYF
>15|TRBV2|TRBJ2-5
CASGASLGYQETQYF
>15|TRBV7-9|TRBJ2-5
CASSLSDRGSETQYF
>13|TRBV6-1|TRBJ1-1
CASSEAGGTEAFF
>14|TRBV20-1|TRBJ1-1
CSARDPAVATEAFF